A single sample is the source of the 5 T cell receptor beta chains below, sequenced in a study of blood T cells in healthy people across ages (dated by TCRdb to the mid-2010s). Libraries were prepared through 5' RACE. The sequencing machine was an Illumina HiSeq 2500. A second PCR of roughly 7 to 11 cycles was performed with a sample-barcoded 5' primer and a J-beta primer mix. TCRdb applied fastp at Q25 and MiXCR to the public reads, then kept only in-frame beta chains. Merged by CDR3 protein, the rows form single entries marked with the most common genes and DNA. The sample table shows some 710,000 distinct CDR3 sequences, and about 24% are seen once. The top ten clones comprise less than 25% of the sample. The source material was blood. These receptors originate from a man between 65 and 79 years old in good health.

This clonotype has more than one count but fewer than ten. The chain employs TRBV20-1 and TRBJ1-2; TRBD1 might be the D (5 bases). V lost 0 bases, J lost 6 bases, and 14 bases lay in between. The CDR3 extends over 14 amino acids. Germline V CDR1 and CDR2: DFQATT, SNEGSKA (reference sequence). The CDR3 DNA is TGCAGTGCTAGAGATGGGACGGACGTCCATGGCTACACCTTC. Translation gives CSARDGTDVHGYTF.

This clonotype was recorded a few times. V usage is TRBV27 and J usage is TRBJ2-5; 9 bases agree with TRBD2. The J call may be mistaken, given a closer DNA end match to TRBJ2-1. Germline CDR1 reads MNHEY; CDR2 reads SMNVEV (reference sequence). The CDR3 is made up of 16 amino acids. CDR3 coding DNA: TGTGCCAGCAGTTGGGGGAGCGGGGGGCTGGGTAATGAGCAGTTCTTC. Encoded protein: CASSWGSGGLGNEQFF.

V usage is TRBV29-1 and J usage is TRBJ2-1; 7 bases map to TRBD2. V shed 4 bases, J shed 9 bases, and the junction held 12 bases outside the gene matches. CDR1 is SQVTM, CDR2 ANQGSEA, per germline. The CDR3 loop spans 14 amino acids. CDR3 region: CSVGVGLVGSEQFF. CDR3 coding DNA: TGCAGCGTTGGTGTCGGACTAGTGGGTAGTGAGCAGTTCTTC.

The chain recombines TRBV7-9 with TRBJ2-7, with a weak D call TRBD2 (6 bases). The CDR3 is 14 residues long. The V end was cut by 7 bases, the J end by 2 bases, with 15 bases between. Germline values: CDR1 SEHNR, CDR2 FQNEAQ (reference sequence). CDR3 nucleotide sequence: TGTGCCAGCACCAGTCCGGGGGAGGCCTACGAGCAGTACTTC. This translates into CASTSPGEAYEQYF.

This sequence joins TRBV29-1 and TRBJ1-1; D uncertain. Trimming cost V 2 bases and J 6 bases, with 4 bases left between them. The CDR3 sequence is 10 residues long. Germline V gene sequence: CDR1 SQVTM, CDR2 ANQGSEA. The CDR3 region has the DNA TGCAGCGTTGAACGTGCTGAAGCTTTCTTT. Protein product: CSVERAEAFF.